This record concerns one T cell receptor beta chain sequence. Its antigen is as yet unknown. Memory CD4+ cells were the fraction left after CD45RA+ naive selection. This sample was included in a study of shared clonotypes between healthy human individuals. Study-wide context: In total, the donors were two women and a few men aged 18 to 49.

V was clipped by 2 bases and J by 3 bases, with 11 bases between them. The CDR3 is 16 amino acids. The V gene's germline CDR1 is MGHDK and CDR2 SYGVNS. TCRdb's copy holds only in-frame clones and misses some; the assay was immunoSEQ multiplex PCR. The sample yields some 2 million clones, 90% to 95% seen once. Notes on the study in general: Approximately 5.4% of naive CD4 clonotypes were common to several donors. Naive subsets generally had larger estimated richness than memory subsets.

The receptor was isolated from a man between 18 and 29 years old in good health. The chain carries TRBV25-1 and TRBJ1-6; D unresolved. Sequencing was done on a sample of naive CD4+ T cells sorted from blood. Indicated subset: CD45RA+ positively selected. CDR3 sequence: CASSETVQLYNSPLHF. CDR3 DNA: TGTGCCAGCAGTGAAACCGTGCAGCTCTATAATTCACCCCTCCACTTT.